This entry concerns a single T cell receptor (beta chain). The sample comes from a study of cytotoxic CD8 clonotypes in ibrutinib-treated CLL. The wider study: Partial responses numbered roughly 24 and complete responses 2; after a median about 62 months, roughly 15 stayed remitted and approximately twelve progressed.

Depth targeted 1 in 200,000 to 1 in 1 million T cells, averaging about 9.2x coverage per clonotype. Clones were read by immunoSEQ multiplex PCR, and TCRdb kept only the in-frame ones, dropping some. The repertoire holds 55,000 to 60,000 clones, with 54% as singletons. CDR3 length equals 13 residues. The V end was cut by 3 bases, the J end by 1 base, with 5 bases between. Germline V gene lookup returns CDR1 SGHTA and CDR2 FQGTGA. Material: PBMCs, obtained at disease progression, from a patient treated with ibrutinib. The chain has TRBV7-3 and TRBJ2-3; D is uncertain. The source of this sequence is a human donor with chronic lymphocytic leukemia. The CDR3 sequence is CASSFGGTDTQYF. DNA of the CDR3: TGTGCCAGCAGCTTTGGGGGCACAGATACGCAGTATTTT.